This TCR beta chain was recorded in a study of beta chain features in type 1 diabetes. From germline, CDR1 is SGDLS and CDR2 YYNGEE. The V end lost 1 base, the J end lost 6 bases, and 4 bases lay between the germline ends. CDR3 length: 12 amino acids. Investigators reverse transcribed all isolated RNA, so they sequenced expressed TCRB transcripts. Profiled with immunoSEQ multiplex PCR; TCRdb holds only in-frame clones, not every one. The data contain under 300,000 clones, 8% of them seen just once; the ten biggest clones take up approximately 0.99%. The chain uses TRBV9 and TRBJ2-2; D unclear. The sample was central memory CD4+ T cells from blood. This TCR derives from a woman younger than 35 in good health. The CDR3: CASSVLSGELFF. CDR3 coding DNA: TGTGCCAGCAGCGTATTATCCGGGGAGCTGTTTTTT.